This is a list of T cell receptor beta chains from one sample in a study of blood T cells in healthy people across ages. TCRdb reanalysed the 5' RACE reads using MiXCR and keeps one entry per CDR3 protein. Among approximately 1,000,000 distinct CDR3 sequences listed, roughly 45% were seen once. The sample consisted of blood. Source of these receptors: a woman aged 55-70 years in good health. CDR3s include the opening cysteine and the closing phenylalanine or tryptophan. The order of the fields is J gene, D gene, clone size, V gene, CDR3 DNA, CDR3 protein. A D gene is named only where the DNA matches it firmly. Clone sizes are given selectively: once, few, many, or a class where the clone is expanded.

TRBJ2-1,TRBD2,few,TRBV20-1,TGCAGTGCCGGATCTAGCGGGATTGCCTCCTCCTACAATGAGCAGTTCTTC,CSAGSSGIASSYNEQFF
TRBJ2-1,NA,NA,TRBV10-3,TGTGCCATCAGTGAGTCGCAGGATGAGCAGTTCTTC,CAISESQDEQFF
TRBJ2-5,NA,NA,TRBV27,TGTGCCAGCAGTTTTTCTTCCAACATCTTCTACAATGAGCAGTACTTC,CASSFSSNIFYNEQYF
TRBJ2-7,NA,NA,TRBV24-1,TGTGCCACCAGTGAGAATAACTACGAGCAGTACTTC,CATSENNYEQYF
TRBJ2-7,TRBD2,NA,TRBV7-6,TGTGACAGCAGCCAGGGACTAGCGGGAGTGTACGAGCAGTACTTC,CDSSQGLAGVYEQYF
TRBJ2-3,NA,NA,TRBV6-5,TGTGCCAGCAGTTACATGTCTGGGGCAGATACGCAGTATTTT,CASSYMSGADTQYF
TRBJ2-5,NA,NA,TRBV10-3,TGTGCCATCAGAGAAGGGCCGGGCAATGAGCAGTACTTC,CAIREGPGNEQYF
TRBJ1-2,NA,NA,TRBV9,TGTGCCAGCAGCGTAGAAGCGAGGGGCGATAATGGCTACACCTTC,CASSVEARGDNGYTF
TRBJ2-1,TRBD2,NA,TRBV5-1,TGCGCCAGCAGCTTGGCCTCGGTACTAGCGGGGATTAATGAGCAGTTCTTC,CASSLASVLAGINEQFF
TRBJ2-5,NA,many,TRBV11-3,TGTGCCAGCAGCTTAAACAGGCAGGGGACCCAGTACTTC,CASSLNRQGTQYF
TRBJ1-4,TRBD1,NA,TRBV6-6,TGTGCCAGCAGCTACTCAGGACAGGGGCTTGAAAAACTGTTTTTT,CASSYSGQGLEKLFF
TRBJ1-6,NA,few,TRBV6-1,TGTGCCAGCACCCGAGGGGGTAGCAATTCACCCCTCCACTTT,CASTRGGSNSPLHF
TRBJ1-6,TRBD1,few,TRBV6-1,TGTGCCAGCAGGGGGACAGGGGGCAGTAATTCACCCCTCCACTTT,CASRGTGGSNSPLHF
TRBJ2-5,NA,few,TRBV7-8,TGTGCCACCACAGGGGGGGTCCCAGAGACCCAGTACTTC,CATTGGVPETQYF
TRBJ2-3,NA,NA,TRBV25-1,TGTGCCAGCAGGATCGGCGCAGATACGCAGTATTTT,CASRIGADTQYF
TRBJ2-1,NA,NA,TRBV28,TGTGCCAGCAGTTTACCCGGGGGAACCCCGGAGCAGTTCTTC,CASSLPGGTPEQFF
TRBJ2-1,NA,NA,TRBV2,TGTGCCAGCACAACCCGCTCCTACAATGAGCAGTTCTTC,CASTTRSYNEQFF
TRBJ2-3,NA,few,TRBV5-1,TGCGCCAGCAGCGTGAGATTAGGAGATACGCAGTATTTT,CASSVRLGDTQYF
TRBJ1-4,TRBD1,NA,TRBV10-3,TGTGCCATCAGTGAAGGAGGGACAGCTAATGAAAAACTGTTTTTT,CAISEGGTANEKLFF
TRBJ1-5,NA,NA,TRBV4-1,TGCGCCAGCAGCCAAGGCGCAGGGATTCGGAATCAGCCCCAGCATTTT,CASSQGAGIRNQPQHF
TRBJ2-7,TRBD1,few,TRBV5-1,TGCGCCAGCAGCTCAGGTTCGGGACAGCTATCCTACGAGCAGTACTTC,CASSSGSGQLSYEQYF
TRBJ2-7,NA,NA,TRBV27,TGTGCCAGCAGTTTAAAATCGGCAGGTTTTTACTACGAGCAGTACTTC,CASSLKSAGFYYEQYF
TRBJ2-5,NA,few,TRBV2,TGTGCCAGCAGACAGGGCGGGAGACGGGAGACCCAGTACTTC,CASRQGGRRETQYF
TRBJ2-5,TRBD1,NA,TRBV15,TGTGCCACCAGCAGAGATCATTACCAAAAAGCGGGACAGGGTCAAGAGACCCAGTACTTC,CATSRDHYQKAGQGQETQYF
TRBJ2-7,TRBD2,NA,TRBV5-1,TGCGCCAGCAGCCCTCGGGCGGGAGGACCCTACGAGCAGTACTTC,CASSPRAGGPYEQYF
TRBJ2-1,NA,few,TRBV7-2,TGTGCCAGCAGCTTATTATGGCTAGGCTCGGGAGTTGAGCAGTTCTTC,CASSLLWLGSGVEQFF
TRBJ2-3,NA,NA,TRBV12-3/TRBV12-4,TGTGCCAGCAGTTGGGGAGGGGGGAGCACAGATACGCAGTATTTT,CASSWGGGSTDTQYF
TRBJ2-6,NA,NA,TRBV18,TGTGCCAGCTCAGAAGGGGCCAACGTCCTGACTTTC,CASSEGANVLTF
TRBJ2-7,TRBD2,NA,TRBV9,TGTGCCAGCAGCGCTACTAGCGGCCCCTACAATGAGCAGTACTTC,CASSATSGPYNEQYF
TRBJ1-1,TRBD1,NA,TRBV30,TGTGCCTGGAACAGGGGCATTGAAGCTTTCTTT,CAWNRGIEAFF
TRBJ2-7,TRBD1,NA,TRBV20-1,TGCAGTGCTAACCGGGACAGGACCTACGAGCAGTACTTC,CSANRDRTYEQYF
TRBJ2-7,TRBD2,NA,TRBV29-1,TGCAGCGTGAGACTAGCGGTATCCTGCGAGCAGTACTTC,CSVRLAVSCEQYF
TRBJ1-2,NA,NA,TRBV29-1,TGCAGCGTTGAGCATAGGGCACAGCCCGATGGTTACACCTTC,CSVEHRAQPDGYTF
TRBJ1-5,NA,few,TRBV6-2/TRBV6-3,TGTGCCAGCAGGAGAGACAATAGCAATCAGCCCCAGCATTTT,CASRRDNSNQPQHF
TRBJ1-5,NA,once,TRBV11-2,TGTGCCAGCAGCTTAGGACTTTTGGACAATCAGCCCCAGCATTTT,CASSLGLLDNQPQHF
TRBJ2-7,TRBD1,few,TRBV7-2,TGTGCCAGCAGCCCAACCGCAACCCGACAGGGGAGAGGCTACGAGCAGTACTTC,CASSPTATRQGRGYEQYF
TRBJ2-1,NA,few,TRBV28,TGTGCCAGCAGTTTATGGCAGGGGTTGAACAATGAGCAGTTCTTC,CASSLWQGLNNEQFF
TRBJ2-2,TRBD2,few,TRBV25-1,TGTGCCAGCCAGCACAGCGGGGTTAACACCGGGGAGCTGTTTTTT,CASQHSGVNTGELFF
TRBJ2-7,NA,few,TRBV5-1,TGCGCCAGCGCTAGGGGGGTATCGTACGAGCAGTACTTC,CASARGVSYEQYF
TRBJ2-3,TRBD2,few,TRBV9,TGTGCCAGCAGCCCTCGGACTAGCGGCCCCACAGATACGCAGTATTTT,CASSPRTSGPTDTQYF
TRBJ2-7,NA,NA,TRBV28,TGTGCCAGCAGGGCAGGGCCTCCCTACGAGCAGTACTTC,CASRAGPPYEQYF
TRBJ2-1,TRBD2,NA,TRBV20-1,TGCAGTGCTAGATTAGCGGGAGGGCCCCGCAATGAGCAGTTCTTC,CSARLAGGPRNEQFF
TRBJ1-1,NA,few,TRBV27,TGTGCCAGCAGCTCGGGACAATTTAACACTGAAGCTTTCTTT,CASSSGQFNTEAFF
TRBJ2-1,TRBD1,few,TRBV4-1,TGCGCCAGCAGCGACCGGGACAGGGGCTACAATGAGCAGTTCTTC,CASSDRDRGYNEQFF
TRBJ1-1,TRBD1,few,TRBV28,TGTGCCAGTCGGGACAGTAACACTGAAGCTTTCTTT,CASRDSNTEAFF
TRBJ1-1,TRBD1,few,TRBV7-8,TGTGCCAGCAGCCCATGGACAGGTCTAACTGAAGCTTTCTTT,CASSPWTGLTEAFF
TRBJ2-7,NA,NA,TRBV2,TGTGCCAGCAGTGAAGGGGGGTCGAATGAGCAGTACTTC,CASSEGGSNEQYF
TRBJ2-7,NA,few,TRBV6-1,TGTGCCAGCAACGGAGACCTCGGCTACGAGCAGTACTTC,CASNGDLGYEQYF
TRBJ2-1,TRBD2,NA,TRBV11-2,TGTGCCAGCAGCTTGGTTGTCCTAGCGGGAGAGTACAATGAGCAGTTCTTC,CASSLVVLAGEYNEQFF